This record looks at one T cell receptor (beta chain) sequence and its context. Only a few counts were recorded for this clone. Its antigen remains undetermined. One base away there is no much larger clone; base qualities are not given. In the paper's terms, the time point label means: about 28 days (+/-7) after the second vaccine dose. AZD1222 recipients whose second dose came at about 4 weeks and those whose second dose came at about 12 weeks were combined into one group, since spike-specific TCR depth and breadth did not differ between the two schedules. The vaccinee samples were drawn from two UK trials, COV001 and COV002, one of which was a single-blind randomized controlled phase 2/3 trial testing AZD1222 (ChAdOx1 nCoV-19) in healthy adults. For TCRbeta chain sequencing, PBMC samples from trial participants were taken at day 0 and at day 28 after the second dose. Taken from cysteine to phenylalanine, the CDR3 has 18 residues. CDR3 DNA only is kept here, 54 bases in frame from base 1. The germline V gene (reference sequence) sets CDR1 to LGHDT and CDR2 to YNNKEL. Here V drops 4 bases and J drops 0 bases, and the junction holds 13 bases not matched to any gene.

The data are from a study of T cell responses to AZD1222 COVID-19 vaccine (dated by TCRdb to the early 2020s). Background for the entire study: A total of 233 trial participants underwent TCR sequencing, of whom 207 received two doses of AZD1222 and about 25 received two doses of the MenACWY control vaccine. Trial participants were enrolled into age subgroups of 18-55, 56-69 and 70-plus years, which contained about 150, 28 and 57 TCR-sequenced participants, respectively. What the research found in general, with its limitations: The 56-69-year group was small, and its depth increase did not reach significance, likely because of low power. Most participants were white British and females outnumbered males, and the authors suggested that clonal diversity may have been underestimated. CD4 TCRs associated with the vaccine covered the entire spike protein, and the dominant responses were in regions 160-218 and 743-854. Conclusions about previously exposed vaccinees were limited because only six AZD1222 recipients were SARS-CoV-2 seropositive at baseline. Reportedly, close to half of the unique spike-specific TCRs recognized epitopes lying outside the regions that are mutated in the B.1.351 and B.1.1.7 variants. Because no day 14 peak-response samples were available, the repertoires could be characterized only after the peak T cell response. After two AZD1222 doses, spike-specific TCR breadth and depth were significantly higher than at day 0 and than in MenACWY recipients.

The CDR3 regions of human TCRbeta chains were subjected to immunosequencing. The paper's processing steps were these. Repertoire TCRs were matched against a reference library of SARS-CoV-2-specific TCRs generated with the MIRA antigen-specificity platform. Breadth meant the fraction of unique TCRs that were SARS-CoV-2-associated, whereas depth meant the fraction of total T cells that were SARS-CoV-2-associated. Using the MIRA data, each spike-specific TCR was assigned both to the spike region to which the TCR was reactive and to a CD4 or CD8 class. Log10-transformed breadth and depth values were compared by one-way ANOVA with Sidak's multiple comparisons tests. The immuneACCESS repertoire file appears here via TCRdb, limited to in-frame rearrangements. These files lack a portion of the clones; in checked studies, under half of the deficit traces to unresolved V genes, and the cause of the others is not known. The DNA was the basis for D and trimming; V, J and clone size are from that table. This sample lists some 45,000 clones; 90% were detected once. In total, the top ten clones hold 37% of the sample.

The chain uses TRBV3-1 (or the pseudogene TRBV3-2) and TRBJ2-7, with 9 bases in between that match TRBD1. The receptor's source is an adult who received the AZD1222 COVID-19 vaccine. The specimen comprised peripheral blood, sampled 28 days after the second AZD1222 dose. At the DNA level, the sequence is TGTGCCAGCAGCCCAGATTATTGGACAGGGGTTGGCTCCTACGAGCAGTACTTC. It encodes CASSPDYWTGVGSYEQYF.